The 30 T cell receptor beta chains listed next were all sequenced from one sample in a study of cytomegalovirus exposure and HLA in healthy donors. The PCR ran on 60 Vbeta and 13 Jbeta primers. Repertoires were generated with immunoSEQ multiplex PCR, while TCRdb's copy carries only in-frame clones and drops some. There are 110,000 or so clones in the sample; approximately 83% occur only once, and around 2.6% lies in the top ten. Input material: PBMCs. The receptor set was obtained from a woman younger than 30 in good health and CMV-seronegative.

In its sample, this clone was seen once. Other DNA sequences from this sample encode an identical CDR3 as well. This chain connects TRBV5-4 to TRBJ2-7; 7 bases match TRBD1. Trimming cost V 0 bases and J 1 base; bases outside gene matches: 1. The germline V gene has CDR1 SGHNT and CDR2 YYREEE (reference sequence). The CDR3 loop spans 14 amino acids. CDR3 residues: CASSLDRGSYEQYF. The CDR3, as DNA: TGTGCCAGCAGCTTGGACAGGGGTTCCTACGAGCAGTACTTC. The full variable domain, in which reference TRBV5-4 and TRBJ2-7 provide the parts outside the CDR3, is ETGVTQSPTHLIKTRGQQVTLRCSSQSGHNTVSWYQQALGQGPQFIFQYYREEENGRGNFPPRFSGLQFPNYSSELNVNALELDDSALYLCASSLDRGSYEQYFGPGTRLTVT.

The CDR3 DNA follows: TGTGCCACCAGCAGAGATCGTAAGACAGGGAACACTGAAGCTTTCTTT. The encoded protein is CATSRDRKTGNTEAFF. The chain couples TRBV15 to TRBJ1-1, with a tentative D call TRBD1 (6 bases). The CDR3 runs to 16 residues. Trimming cost V 0 bases and J 1 base, with 12 bases left between them. CDR1 and CDR2 from the germline V gene are LNHNV and YYDKDF (reference sequence).

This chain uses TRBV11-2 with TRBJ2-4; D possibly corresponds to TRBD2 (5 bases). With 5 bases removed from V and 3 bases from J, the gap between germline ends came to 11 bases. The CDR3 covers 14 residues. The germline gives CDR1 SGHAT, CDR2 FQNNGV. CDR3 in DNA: TGTGCCAGCAGCCATGAGGGCAGCAAAAACATTCAGTACTTC. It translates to CASSHEGSKNIQYF.

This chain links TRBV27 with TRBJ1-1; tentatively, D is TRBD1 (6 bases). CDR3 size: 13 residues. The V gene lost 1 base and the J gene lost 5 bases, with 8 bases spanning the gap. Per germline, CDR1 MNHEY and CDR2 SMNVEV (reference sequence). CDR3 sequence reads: CASSLFRGTEAFF. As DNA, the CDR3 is TGTGCCAGCAGTTTATTTAGGGGGACTGAAGCTTTCTTT.

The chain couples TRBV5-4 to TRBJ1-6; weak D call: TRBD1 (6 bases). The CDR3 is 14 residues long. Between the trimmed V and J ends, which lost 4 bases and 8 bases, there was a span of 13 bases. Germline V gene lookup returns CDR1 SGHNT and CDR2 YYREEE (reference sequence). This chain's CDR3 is CASSRTGPDSPLHF. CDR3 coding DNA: TGTGCCAGCAGCCGAACAGGGCCGGATTCACCCCTCCACTTT.

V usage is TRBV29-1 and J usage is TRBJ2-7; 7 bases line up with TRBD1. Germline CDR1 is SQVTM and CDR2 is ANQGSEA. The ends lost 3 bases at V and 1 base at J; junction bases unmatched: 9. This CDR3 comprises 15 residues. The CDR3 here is CSVEIHGQDSYEQYF. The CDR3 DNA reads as TGCAGCGTTGAGATCCACGGACAGGATTCCTACGAGCAGTACTTC.

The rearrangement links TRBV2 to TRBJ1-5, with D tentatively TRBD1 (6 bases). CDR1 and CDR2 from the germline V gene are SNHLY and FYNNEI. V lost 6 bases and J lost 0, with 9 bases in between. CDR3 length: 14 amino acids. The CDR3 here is CASRGTFSNQPQHF. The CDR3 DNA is TGTGCCAGCAGAGGGACATTTAGCAATCAGCCCCAGCATTTT.

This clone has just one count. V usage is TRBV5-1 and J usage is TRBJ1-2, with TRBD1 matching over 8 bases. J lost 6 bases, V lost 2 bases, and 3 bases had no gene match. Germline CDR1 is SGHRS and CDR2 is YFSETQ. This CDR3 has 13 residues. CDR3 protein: CASSLIQGDGYTF. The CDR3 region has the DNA TGCGCCAGCAGCTTAATACAGGGGGATGGCTACACCTTC.

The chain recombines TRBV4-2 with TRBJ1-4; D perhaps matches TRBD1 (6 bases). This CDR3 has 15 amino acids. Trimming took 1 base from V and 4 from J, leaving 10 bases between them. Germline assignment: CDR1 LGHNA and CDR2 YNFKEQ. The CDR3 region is CASSQGRGGNEKLFF. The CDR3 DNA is TGTGCCAGCAGCCAAGGGAGGGGGGGTAATGAAAAACTGTTTTTT.

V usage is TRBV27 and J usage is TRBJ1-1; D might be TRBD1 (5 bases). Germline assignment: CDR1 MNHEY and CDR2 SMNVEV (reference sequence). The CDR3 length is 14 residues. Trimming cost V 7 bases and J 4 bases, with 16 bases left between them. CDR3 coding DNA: TGTGCCAGCACCGTCAGACCCGGGGGCACTGAAGCTTTCTTT. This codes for CASTVRPGGTEAFF.

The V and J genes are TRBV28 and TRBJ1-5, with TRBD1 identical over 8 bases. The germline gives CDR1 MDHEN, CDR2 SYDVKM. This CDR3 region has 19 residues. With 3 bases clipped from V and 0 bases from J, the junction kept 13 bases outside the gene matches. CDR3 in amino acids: CASSLFRTGKIVSNQPQHF. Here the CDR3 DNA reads TGTGCCAGCAGTTTGTTTCGGACAGGGAAAATAGTTAGCAATCAGCCCCAGCATTTT.

The CDR3 reads CASTRAETQYF. Written as DNA, the CDR3 is TGTGCCAGCACCAGGGCAGAGACCCAGTACTTC. The V and J genes are TRBV6-5 and TRBJ2-5; D possibly corresponds to TRBD1 (5 bases). CDR3 length: 11 amino acids. Germline assignment: CDR1 MNHEY and CDR2 SVGAGI. The V end lost 7 bases, the J end lost 4 bases, and 7 bases lay between the germline ends.

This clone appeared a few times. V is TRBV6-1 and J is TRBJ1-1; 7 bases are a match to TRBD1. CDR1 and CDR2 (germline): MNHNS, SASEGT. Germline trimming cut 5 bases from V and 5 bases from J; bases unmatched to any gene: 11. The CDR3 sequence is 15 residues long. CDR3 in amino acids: CASSQRTGQKTEAFF. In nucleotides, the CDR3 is TGTGCCAGCAGTCAAAGGACAGGTCAGAAGACTGAAGCTTTCTTT.

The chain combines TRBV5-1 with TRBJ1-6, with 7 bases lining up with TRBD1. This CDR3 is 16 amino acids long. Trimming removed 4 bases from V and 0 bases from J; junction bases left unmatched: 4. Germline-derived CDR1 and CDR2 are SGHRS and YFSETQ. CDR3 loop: CASSPRDSSYNSPLHF. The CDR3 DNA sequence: TGCGCCAGCAGCCCCCGGGACAGCTCCTATAATTCACCCCTCCACTTT.

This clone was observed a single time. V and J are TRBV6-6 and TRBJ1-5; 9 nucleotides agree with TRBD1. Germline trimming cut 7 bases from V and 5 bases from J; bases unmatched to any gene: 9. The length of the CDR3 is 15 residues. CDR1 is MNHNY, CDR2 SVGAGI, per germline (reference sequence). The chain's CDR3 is CASIHRGPSDQPQHF. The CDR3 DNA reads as TGTGCCAGCATTCACAGGGGGCCGAGTGATCAGCCCCAGCATTTT.

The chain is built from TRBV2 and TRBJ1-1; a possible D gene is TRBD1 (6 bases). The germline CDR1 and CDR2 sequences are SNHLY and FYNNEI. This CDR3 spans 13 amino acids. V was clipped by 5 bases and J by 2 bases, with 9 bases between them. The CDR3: CASSYRVNTEAFF. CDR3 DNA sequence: TGTGCCAGCAGTTACAGGGTTAACACTGAAGCTTTCTTT.

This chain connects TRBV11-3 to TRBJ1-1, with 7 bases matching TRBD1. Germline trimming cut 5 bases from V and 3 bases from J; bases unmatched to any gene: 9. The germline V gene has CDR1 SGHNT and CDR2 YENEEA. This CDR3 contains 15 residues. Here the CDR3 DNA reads TGTGCCAGCAGCCCCAGACAGGGATTGGACACTGAAGCTTTCTTT. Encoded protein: CASSPRQGLDTEAFF.

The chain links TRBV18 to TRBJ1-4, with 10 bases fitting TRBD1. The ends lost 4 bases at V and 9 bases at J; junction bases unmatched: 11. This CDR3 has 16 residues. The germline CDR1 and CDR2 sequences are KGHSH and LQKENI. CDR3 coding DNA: TGTGCCAGCTCACAAAGGTCTGGGACAGGGGAACAAAAACTGTTTTTT. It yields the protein CASSQRSGTGEQKLFF.

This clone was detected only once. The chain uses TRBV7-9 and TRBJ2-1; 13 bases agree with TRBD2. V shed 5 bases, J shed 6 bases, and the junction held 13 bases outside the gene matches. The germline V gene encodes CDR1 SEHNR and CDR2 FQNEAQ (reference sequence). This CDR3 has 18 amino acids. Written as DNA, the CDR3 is TGTGCCAGCAGCAGACTAGCGGGAGGCCGTCCTCTAGGCAATGAGCAGTTCTTC. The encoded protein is CASSRLAGGRPLGNEQFF.

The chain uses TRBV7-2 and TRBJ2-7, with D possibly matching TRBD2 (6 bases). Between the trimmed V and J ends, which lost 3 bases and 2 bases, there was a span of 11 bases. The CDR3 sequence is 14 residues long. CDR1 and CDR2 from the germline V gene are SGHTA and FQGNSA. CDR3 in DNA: TGTGCCAGCAGCTTGGGCGGGGATCCCTACGAGCAGTACTTC. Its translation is CASSLGGDPYEQYF. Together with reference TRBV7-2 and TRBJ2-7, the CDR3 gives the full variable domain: GAGVSQSPSNKVTEKGKDVELRCDPISGHTALYWYRQSLGQGLEFLIYFQGNSAPDKSGLPSDRFSAERTGGSVSTLTIQRTQQEDSAVYLCASSLGGDPYEQYFGPGTRLTVT.

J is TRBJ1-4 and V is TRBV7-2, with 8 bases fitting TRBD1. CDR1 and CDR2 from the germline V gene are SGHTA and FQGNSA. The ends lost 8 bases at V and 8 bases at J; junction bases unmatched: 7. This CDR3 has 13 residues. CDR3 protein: CASGAGTGEKLFF. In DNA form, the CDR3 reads TGTGCCAGCGGAGCCGGGACAGGAGAAAAACTGTTTTTT. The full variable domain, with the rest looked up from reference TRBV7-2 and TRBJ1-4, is GAGVSQSPSNKVTEKGKDVELRCDPISGHTALYWYRQSLGQGLEFLIYFQGNSAPDKSGLPSDRFSAERTGGSVSTLTIQRTQQEDSAVYLCASGAGTGEKLFFGSGTQLSVL.

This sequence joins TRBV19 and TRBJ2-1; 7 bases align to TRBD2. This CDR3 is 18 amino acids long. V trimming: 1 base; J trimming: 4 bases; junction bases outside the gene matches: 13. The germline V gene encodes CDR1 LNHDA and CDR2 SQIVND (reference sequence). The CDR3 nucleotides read TGTGCCAGTAGTATAGTCGCCGGCGGCGGGAGAGGGTACAATGAGCAGTTCTTC. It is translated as CASSIVAGGGRGYNEQFF.

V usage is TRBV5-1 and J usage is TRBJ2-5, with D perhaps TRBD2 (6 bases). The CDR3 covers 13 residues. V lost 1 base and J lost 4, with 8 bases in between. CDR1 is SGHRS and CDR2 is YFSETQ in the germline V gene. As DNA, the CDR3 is TGCGCCAGCAGCTTGATCGGGGGAGAGACCCAGTACTTC. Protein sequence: CASSLIGGETQYF. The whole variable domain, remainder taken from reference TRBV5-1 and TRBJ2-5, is KAGVTQTPRYLIKTRGQQVTLSCSPISGHRSVSWYQQTPGQGLQFLFEYFSETQRNKGNFPGRFSGRQFSNSRSEMNVSTLELGDSALYLCASSLIGGETQYFGPGTRLLVL.

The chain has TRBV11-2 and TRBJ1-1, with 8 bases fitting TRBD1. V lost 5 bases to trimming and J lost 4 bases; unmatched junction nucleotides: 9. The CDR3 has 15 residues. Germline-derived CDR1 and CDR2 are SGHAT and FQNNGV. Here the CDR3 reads CASSLRTGWGTEAFF. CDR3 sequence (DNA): TGTGCCAGCAGCCTACGGACAGGGTGGGGCACTGAAGCTTTCTTT.

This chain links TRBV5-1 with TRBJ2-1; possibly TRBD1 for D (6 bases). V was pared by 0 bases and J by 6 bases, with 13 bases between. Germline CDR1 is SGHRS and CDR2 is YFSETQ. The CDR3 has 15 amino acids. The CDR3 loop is CASSLGWGTPNEQFF. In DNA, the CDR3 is TGCGCCAGCAGCTTGGGGTGGGGGACACCCAATGAGCAGTTCTTC.

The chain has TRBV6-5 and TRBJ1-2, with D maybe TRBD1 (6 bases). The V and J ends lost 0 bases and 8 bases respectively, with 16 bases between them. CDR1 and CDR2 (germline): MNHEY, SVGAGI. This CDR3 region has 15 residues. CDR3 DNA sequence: TGTGCCAGCAGTTACTCGTGGACAGAAGGAGGCGGCTACACCTTC. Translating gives CASSYSWTEGGGYTF.

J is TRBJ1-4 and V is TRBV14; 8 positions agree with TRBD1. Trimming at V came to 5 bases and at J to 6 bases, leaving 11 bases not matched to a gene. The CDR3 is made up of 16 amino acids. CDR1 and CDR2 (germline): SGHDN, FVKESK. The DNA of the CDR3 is TGTGCCAGCAGCAGATTGACCGGGACAGGAGATGAAAAACTGTTTTTT. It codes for CASSRLTGTGDEKLFF.

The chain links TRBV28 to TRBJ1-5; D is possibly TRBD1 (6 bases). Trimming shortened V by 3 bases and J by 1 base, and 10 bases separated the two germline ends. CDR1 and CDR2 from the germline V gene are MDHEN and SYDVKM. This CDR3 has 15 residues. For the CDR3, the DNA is TGTGCCAGCAGTTTGGCGGGGGCGAGCAATCAGCCCCAGCATTTT. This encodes CASSLAGASNQPQHF.

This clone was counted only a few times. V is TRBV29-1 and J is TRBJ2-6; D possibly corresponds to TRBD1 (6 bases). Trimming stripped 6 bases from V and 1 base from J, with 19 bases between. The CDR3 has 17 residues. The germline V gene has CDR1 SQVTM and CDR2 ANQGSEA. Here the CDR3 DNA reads TGCAGCGTGGCCACCGCGGACAGCCAGTCTGGGGCCAACGTCCTGACTTTC. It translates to CSVATADSQSGANVLTF.

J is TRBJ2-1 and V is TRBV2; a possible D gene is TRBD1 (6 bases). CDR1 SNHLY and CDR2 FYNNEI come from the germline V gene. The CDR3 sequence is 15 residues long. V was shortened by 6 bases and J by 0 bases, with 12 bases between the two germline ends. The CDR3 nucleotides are TGTGCCAGCAGACTCGGCAGGGGCTCCTACAATGAGCAGTTCTTC. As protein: CASRLGRGSYNEQFF.